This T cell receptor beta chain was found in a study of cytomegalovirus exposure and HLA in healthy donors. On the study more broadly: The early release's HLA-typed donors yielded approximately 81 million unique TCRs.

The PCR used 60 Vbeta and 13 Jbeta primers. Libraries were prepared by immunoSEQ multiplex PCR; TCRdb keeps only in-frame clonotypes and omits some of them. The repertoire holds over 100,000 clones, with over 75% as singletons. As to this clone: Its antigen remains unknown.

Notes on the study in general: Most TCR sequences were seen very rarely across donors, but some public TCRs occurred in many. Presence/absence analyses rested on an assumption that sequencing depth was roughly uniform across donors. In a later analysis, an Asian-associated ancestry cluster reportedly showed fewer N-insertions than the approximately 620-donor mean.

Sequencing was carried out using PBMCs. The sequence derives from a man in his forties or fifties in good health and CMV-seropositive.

CDR3 sequence reads: CAIWSGGATDTQYF. Here the CDR3 DNA reads TGTGCCATCTGGAGCGGGGGGGCCACAGATACGCAGTATTTT. The J gene is TRBJ2-3, the V gene TRBV10-3, with 10 bases that match TRBD2. This CDR3 has 14 amino acids. The germline V gene has CDR1 ENHRY and CDR2 SYGVKD. Germline trimming cut 8 bases from V and 2 bases from J; bases unmatched to any gene: 4.